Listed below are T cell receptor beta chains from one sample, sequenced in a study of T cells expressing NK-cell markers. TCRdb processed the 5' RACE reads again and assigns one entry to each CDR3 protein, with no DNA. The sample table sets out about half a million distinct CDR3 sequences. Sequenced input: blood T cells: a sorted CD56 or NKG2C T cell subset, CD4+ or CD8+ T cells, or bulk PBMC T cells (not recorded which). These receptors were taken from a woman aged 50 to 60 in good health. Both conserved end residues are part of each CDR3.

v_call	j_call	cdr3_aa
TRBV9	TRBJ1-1	CASSVELGMNTEAFF
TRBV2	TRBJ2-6	CASSEEGGGSGANVLTF
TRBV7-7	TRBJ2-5	CARGAVSETQYF
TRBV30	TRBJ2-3	CAWSHQGGTQYF
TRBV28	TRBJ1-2	CASIVRQGTAYYTF
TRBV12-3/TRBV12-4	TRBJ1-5	CASSVADRAQPQHF
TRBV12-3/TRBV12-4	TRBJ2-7	CASRPSQGEQYF
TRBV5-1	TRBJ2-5	CASSRGLAGGETQYF
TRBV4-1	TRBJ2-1	CASSHVTGDDNEQFF
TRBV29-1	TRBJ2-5	CSVVGHRYQETQYF
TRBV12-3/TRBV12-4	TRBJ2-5	CASSREQGAVHQETQYF
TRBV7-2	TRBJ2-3	CASSPTSGSQVDTQYF
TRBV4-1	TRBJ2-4	CASSAPGQGRKNIQYF
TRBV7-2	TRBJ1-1	CASSLDVRNTEAFF
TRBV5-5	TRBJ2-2	CASSLAGSTFAGELFF
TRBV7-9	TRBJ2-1	CASSFAAGGVEQFF
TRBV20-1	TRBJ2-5	CSARVGTSGRETQYF
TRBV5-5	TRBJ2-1	CASSLGRRSSYNEQFF
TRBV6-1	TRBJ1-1	CASSELYEAFF
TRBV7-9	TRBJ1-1	CASSLGPRNTEAFF
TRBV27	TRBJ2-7	CASSPGPYEQYF
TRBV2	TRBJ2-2	CASSGTGARGTGELFF